This T cell receptor beta chain was sequenced during a study of immune heterogeneity within non-small cell lung tumors. Template came from bulk tumor genomic DNA, at around 630 ng per sample. Surgeons took several biopsies per primary tumor, spaced far apart, during surgery. Undergoing curative surgery were patients whose non-small cell lung cancer was untreated and newly diagnosed. Notes on this clonotype: The junction departs from germline at one end; a sequencing error may be responsible.

Germline assignment: CDR1 KGHSH and CDR2 LQKENI. The CDR3 runs to 17 residues. Multiplex PCR (32 V and 13 J primers) was used to amplify the TCR beta CDR3. One entry per CDR3 protein, called by TCRdb with MiXCR from the multiplex PCR reads. The sample lists about 15,000 distinct CDR3 sequences, 25% to 35% seen once, with roughly 5.2% in the top ten. The chain couples TRBV18 to TRBJ1-6, with D unresolved. Sequencing used lung tumor tissue. This clonotype originated in a man in his forties with non-small cell lung cancer. The CDR3 bases are TGTGCCAGCTCACCACCCAGCACAGAGTTAGCTAATTCACCCCTCAACTTT. Protein sequence: CASSPPSTELANSPLNF.